Reported below is one TCR beta chain. Time point meaning: blood at routine non-recurrence follow-up after resection. TCRdb re-derived calls from the 5' RACE reads in MiXCR, one entry per CDR3 protein. The sample has about 45,000 distinct CDR3 sequences; more than 20% are singletons. This CDR3 contains 18 residues. CDR1 is DFQATT, CDR2 SNEGSKA, per germline (reference sequence). Unmatched junction bases numbered 10, after V lost 1 base and J lost 1 base. These data come from a study of spatial heterogeneity in lung cancer. The sequence derives from a female donor with early-stage non-small cell lung cancer. This sequence joins TRBV20-1 and TRBJ2-5, with 12 bases lining up with TRBD2. The specimen was PBMCs, collected at follow-up. The CDR3: CSARALAGGIGAQETQYF. CDR3 DNA: TGCAGTGCTAGAGCCCTAGCGGGGGGGATCGGGGCCCAAGAGACCCAGTACTTC.